This passage covers 13 T cell receptor beta chains from one sample sequenced in a study of blood T cell repertoires in COVID-19. The table came from immunoSEQ multiplex PCR; TCRdb's copy has only in-frame clones and leaves some out. The profile shows 270,000 or so clones, about 90% of them singletons. The sequencing sample was made of PBMCs or T cells enriched from blood (not recorded which). The receptors derive from a woman aged 25 to 39 with acute COVID-19.

The chain carries TRBV25-1 and TRBJ1-3, with D tentatively TRBD1 (6 bases). Trimming stripped 4 bases from V and 4 bases from J, with 11 bases between. CDR3 length equals 14 residues. Germline CDR1 and CDR2: MGHDK and SYGVNS. The CDR3, as DNA: TGTGCCAGCAGTGGGACTCAGGGGGGAAACACCATATATTTT. It yields the protein CASSGTQGGNTIYF. The whole variable domain, remainder taken from reference TRBV25-1 and TRBJ1-3, is EADIYQTPRYLVIGTGKKITLECSQTMGHDKMYWYQQDPGMELHLIHYSYGVNSTEKGDLSSESTVSRIRTEHFPLTLESARPSHTSQYLCASSGTQGGNTIYFGEGSWLTVV.

The chain employs TRBV5-1 and TRBJ2-2; 7 nucleotides line up with TRBD2. The V and J ends lost 7 bases and 2 bases, in that order; junction bases with no gene match: 8. The V gene's germline CDR1 is SGHRS and CDR2 YFSETQ. The CDR3 sequence is 15 residues long. This chain's CDR3 is CASGRTSPNTGELFF. As DNA, the CDR3 is TGCGCCAGCGGGAGGACTAGTCCCAACACCGGGGAGCTGTTTTTT.

The V call is TRBV4-2, the J call TRBJ2-7; 11 bases are shared with TRBD2. The CDR3 totals 18 residues. Looked up from germline, CDR1 is LGHNA and CDR2 is YNFKEQ. Losses at the gene ends were 1 base for V and 0 bases for J; bases not matched to a gene: 8. CDR3: CASSQVIGLAGDSYEQYF. CDR3 sequence (DNA): TGTGCCAGCAGCCAAGTGATAGGACTAGCGGGTGACTCCTACGAGCAGTACTTC.

On this clone itself: Germline and junction disagree at one end, which may indicate a read error. V and J are TRBV7-7 and TRBJ2-2; 8 nucleotides align to TRBD2. Germline CDR1 reads SSHAT; CDR2 reads FNYEAQ (reference sequence). The CDR3 is 16 residues long. CDR3: CASSRGGPKDTGELFF. CDR3 bases: TGTGCTAGCAGCCGGGGGGGTCCCAAGGACACCGGGGAGCTGTTTTTT.

To note about this clone: Other DNA sequences in the same sample also yield this CDR3. The rearrangement joins TRBV11-2 to TRBJ1-3; D remains ambiguous. The CDR3 covers 14 residues. Trimming stripped 1 base from V and 2 bases from J, with 6 bases between. Germline V lookup: CDR1 SGHAT, CDR2 FQNNGV. The CDR3 loop reads CASSLGSAGNTIYF. For the CDR3, the DNA is TGTGCCAGCAGCTTAGGGTCAGCTGGAAACACCATATATTTT.

This chain connects TRBV18 to TRBJ1-4; 9 nucleotides align to TRBD1. V was clipped by 3 bases and J by 6 bases; unmatched bases: 5. The germline V gene has CDR1 KGHSH and CDR2 LQKENI. This CDR3 comprises 15 residues. CDR3 loop: CASSPPGQGYEKLFF. The CDR3 bases are TGTGCCAGCTCACCCCCGGGACAGGGATATGAAAAACTGTTTTTT.

The J gene is TRBJ2-7, the V gene TRBV20-1; a possible D gene is TRBD1 (6 bases). The germline V and J ends were trimmed by 3 bases and 1 base, with 13 bases remaining between them. The CDR3 is 14 residues long. Per germline, CDR1 DFQATT and CDR2 SNEGSKA (reference sequence). The CDR3 loop is CSASQGRGSYEQYF. In DNA form, the CDR3 reads TGCAGTGCTAGTCAGGGCAGGGGATCCTACGAGCAGTACTTC.

This chain joins TRBV4-3 and TRBJ2-1; no reliable D call. The germline CDR1 and CDR2 sequences are LGHNA and YSLEER. Trimming shortened V by 0 bases and J by 12 bases, and 12 bases separated the two germline ends. CDR3 length equals 13 residues. The CDR3 loop reads CASSQDRQAWQFF. CDR3 in DNA: TGCGCCAGCAGCCAAGATAGGCAGGCATGGCAGTTCTTC.

The rearrangement uses TRBV6-5 and TRBJ1-4; the D is unclear. The ends were cut back, 6 bases at V and 6 bases at J, with 14 bases in the middle. The V gene's germline CDR1 is MNHEY and CDR2 SVGAGI. This CDR3 contains 14 residues. The CDR3 loop is CASRTDGGYEKLFF. CDR3 bases: TGTGCCAGCAGGACGGACGGAGGCTATGAAAAACTGTTTTTT.

The chain carries TRBV27 and TRBJ1-5, with a tentative D call TRBD1 (6 bases). Germline CDR1 reads MNHEY; CDR2 reads SMNVEV (reference sequence). V lost 2 bases, J lost 6 bases, and 11 bases lay in between. The CDR3 contains 14 residues. The CDR3 region is CASSLRGGGQPQHF. The CDR3 DNA reads TGTGCCAGCAGTTTACGTGGGGGCGGTCAGCCCCAGCATTTT.

The V and J genes are TRBV11-2 and TRBJ2-5; TRBD1 aligns across 10 bases. This CDR3 has 16 residues. V shed 0 bases, J shed 1 base, and the junction held 2 bases outside the gene matches. Germline CDR1 reads SGHAT; CDR2 reads FQNNGV. CDR3 nucleotide sequence: TGTGCCAGCAGCTTAGATCGGACAGGGGGCCAAGAGACCCAGTACTTC. This translates into CASSLDRTGGQETQYF.

The V and J genes are TRBV15 and TRBJ1-5; 7 positions agree with TRBD1. Trimming at V came to 4 bases and at J to 4 bases, leaving 7 bases not matched to a gene. Germline CDR1 LNHNV, CDR2 YYDKDF (reference sequence). CDR3 length: 15 residues. The DNA of the CDR3 is TGTGCCACCAGCACGGACAGGATGGGAAATCAGCCCCAGCATTTT. Its protein is CATSTDRMGNQPQHF.

The chain is built from TRBV27 and TRBJ2-7; perhaps TRBD2 as D (5 bases). This CDR3 is 14 amino acids long. Germline assignment: CDR1 MNHEY and CDR2 SMNVEV (reference sequence). Trimming stripped 5 bases from V and 6 bases from J, with 17 bases between. Written as DNA, the CDR3 is TGTGCCAGCAGTGCCCGGGGTACGTCGGGCGAGCAGTACTTC. It encodes CASSARGTSGEQYF.